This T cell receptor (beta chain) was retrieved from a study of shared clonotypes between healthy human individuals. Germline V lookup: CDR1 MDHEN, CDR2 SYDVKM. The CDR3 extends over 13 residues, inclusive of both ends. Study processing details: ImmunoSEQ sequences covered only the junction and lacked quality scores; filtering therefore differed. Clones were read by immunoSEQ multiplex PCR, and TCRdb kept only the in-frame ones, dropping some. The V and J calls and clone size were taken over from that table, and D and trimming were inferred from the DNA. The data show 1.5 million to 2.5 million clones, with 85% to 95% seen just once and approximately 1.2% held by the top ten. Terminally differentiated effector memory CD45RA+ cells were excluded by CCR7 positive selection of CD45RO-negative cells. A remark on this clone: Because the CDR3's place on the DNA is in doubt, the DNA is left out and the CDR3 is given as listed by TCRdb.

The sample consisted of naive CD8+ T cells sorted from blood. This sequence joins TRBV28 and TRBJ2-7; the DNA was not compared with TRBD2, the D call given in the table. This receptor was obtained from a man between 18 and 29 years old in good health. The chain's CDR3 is CASSSSEVDEQCF.